This T cell receptor (beta chain) originates from a study of blood T cell repertoires in COVID-19. Living in roughly 25 US areas, the participants were between roughly 18 and 90 years of age. Per the study methods: Nucleated cell counts were estimated from reference gene primer amplification. Profiling relied on immunoSEQ multiplex PCR, and the TCRdb table lists in-frame clones only, not all of them. V and J calls and clone size are copied from that table; D and trimming were computed from the DNA. The sample has 300,000 to 400,000 clones, 70% to 90% seen once. With 4 bases clipped from V and 7 bases from J, the junction kept 2 bases outside the gene matches. Germline-derived CDR1 and CDR2 are MNHEY and SMNVEV (reference sequence). The CDR3 consists of 15 residues.

The sample was PBMCs or T cells enriched from blood (not recorded which). The sequence was collected from a woman in her twenties or thirties with acute COVID-19. The chain uses TRBV27 and TRBJ1-6; 12 nucleotides line up with TRBD1. The DNA for the CDR3 is TGTGCCAGCAGTTCCGGGACAGGGGGCAATTCACCCCTCCACTTT. Encoded protein: CASSSGTGGNSPLHF.